The clone carrying this TCR beta chain was counted at least ten times. The sample originates from a study of early T cells in non-severe SARS-CoV-2 infection. Each single cDNA molecule received a unique molecular identifier. TCRdb ran MiXCR on the 5' RACE reads and lists one entry per CDR3 protein. This sample has about 70,000 distinct CDR3 sequences, with about 14% found just once. Here the sequenced sample was whole blood, taken at baseline. The receptor comes from an adult who was a healthcare worker with PCR-confirmed SARS-CoV-2 infection or an uninfected control (not recorded which).

CDR3 amino acids: CASSPRPTGASGANVLTF. The CDR3 coding sequence is TGTGCCAGCTCACCACGACCGACAGGTGCCTCTGGGGCCAACGTCCTGACTTTC. This rearrangement joins TRBV18 to TRBJ2-6; D is possibly TRBD1 (6 bases). The CDR3 covers 18 residues. CDR1 is KGHSH, CDR2 LQKENI, per germline. V shed 1 base and J shed 0 bases, with 13 bases lying between them.